The 4 T cell receptor beta chains in this list originate from one sample, sequenced in a study of CD8+ T cells in alopecia areata. Following RNA extraction, reverse transcription yielded cDNA that acted as the sequencing template. The data were produced by immunoSEQ multiplex PCR, yet TCRdb's version contains in-frame clones alone and is incomplete. The sample lists fewer than 15,000 clones, approximately 71% occurring once. Treatment indicated: oral pan-JAK inhibitor, 5-10 mg twice daily. The study team obtained lesional scalp punch biopsies and peripheral blood from alopecia areata patients. The input for sequencing was skin, taken at week 4, from a patient treated with tofacitinib. These receptors came from a human donor with alopecia areata.

In its sample, this clone was seen a few times. The chain combines TRBV7-2 with TRBJ1-5; D is undetermined. Germline CDR1 is SGHTA and CDR2 is FQGNSA. The CDR3 has 16 residues. Trimming pared 3 bases from V and 1 base from J, leaving 13 bases between. This CDR3 reads CASSFGGGKSNQPQHF. DNA for the CDR3: TGTGCCAGCAGCTTCGGAGGTGGGAAGAGCAATCAGCCCCAGCATTTT.

This chain links TRBV9 with TRBJ2-2; TRBD2 might be the D (5 bases). V lost 3 bases, J lost 1 base, and 16 bases lay in between. CDR1 is SGDLS, CDR2 YYNGEE, per germline. The CDR3 length is 17 residues. The CDR3 reads CASSEDRGLLNTGELFF. The CDR3 nucleotides read TGTGCCAGCAGCGAGGACCGCGGACTTCTGAACACCGGGGAGCTGTTTTTT.

This CDR3 is CASSKGGGGYTF. CDR3 DNA: TGCGCCAGCAGCAAGGGAGGTGGTGGCTACACCTTC. This rearrangement joins TRBV5-1 to TRBJ1-2; D is ambiguous. The length of the CDR3 is 12 residues. The V end lost 4 bases, the J end lost 7 bases, and 11 bases lay between the germline ends. Germline CDR1 SGHRS, CDR2 YFSETQ.

The chain uses TRBV7-9 and TRBJ1-4; D is uncertain. Germline V gene sequence: CDR1 SEHNR, CDR2 FQNEAQ (reference sequence). Deletions cut 5 bases from V and 4 bases from J, with 8 bases between. The CDR3 is made up of 13 amino acids. CDR3 residues: CASSPGYNEKLFF. The CDR3 DNA sequence: TGTGCCAGCAGCCCCGGGTATAATGAAAAACTGTTTTTT. Filled out from reference TRBV7-9 and TRBJ1-4, the complete variable domain reads DTGVSQNPRHKITKRGQNVTFRCDPISEHNRLYWYRQTLGQGPEFLTYFQNEAQLEKSRLLSDRFSAERPKGSFSTLEIQRTEQGDSAMYLCASSPGYNEKLFFGSGTQLSVL.